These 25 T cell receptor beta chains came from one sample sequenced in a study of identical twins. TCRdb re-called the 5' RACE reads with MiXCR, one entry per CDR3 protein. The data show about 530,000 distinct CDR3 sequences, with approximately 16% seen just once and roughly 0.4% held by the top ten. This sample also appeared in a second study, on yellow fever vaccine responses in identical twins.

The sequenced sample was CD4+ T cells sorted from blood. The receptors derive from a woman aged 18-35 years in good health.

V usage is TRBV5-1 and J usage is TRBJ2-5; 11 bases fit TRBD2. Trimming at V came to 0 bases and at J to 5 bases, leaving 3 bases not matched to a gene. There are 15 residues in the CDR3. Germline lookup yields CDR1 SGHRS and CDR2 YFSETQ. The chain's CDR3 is CASSLGTSGFETQYF. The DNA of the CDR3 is TGCGCCAGCAGCTTGGGGACTAGCGGGTTTGAGACCCAGTACTTC.

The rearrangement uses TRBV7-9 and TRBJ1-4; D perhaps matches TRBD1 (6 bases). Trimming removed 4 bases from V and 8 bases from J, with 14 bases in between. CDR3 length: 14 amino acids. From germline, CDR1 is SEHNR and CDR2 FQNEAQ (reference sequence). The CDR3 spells CASSSKGGAEKLFF. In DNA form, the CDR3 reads TGTGCCAGCAGCTCAAAGGGGGGTGCCGAAAAACTGTTTTTT.

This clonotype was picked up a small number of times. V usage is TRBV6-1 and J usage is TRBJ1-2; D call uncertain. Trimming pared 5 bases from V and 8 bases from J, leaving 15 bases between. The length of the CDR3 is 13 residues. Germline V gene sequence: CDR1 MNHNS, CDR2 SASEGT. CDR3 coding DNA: TGTGCCAGCAGTCCTAGACAAGGAGTGGGCTACACCTTC. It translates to CASSPRQGVGYTF.

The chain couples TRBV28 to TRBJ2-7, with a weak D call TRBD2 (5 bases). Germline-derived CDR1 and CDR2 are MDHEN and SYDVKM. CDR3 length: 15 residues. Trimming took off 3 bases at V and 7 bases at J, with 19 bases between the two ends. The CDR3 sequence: CASSFFLAKLEEQYF. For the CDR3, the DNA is TGTGCCAGCAGTTTTTTCCTAGCTAAGCTCGAGGAGCAGTACTTC. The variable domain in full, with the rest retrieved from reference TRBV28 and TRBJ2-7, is DVKVTQSSRYLVKRTGEKVFLECVQDMDHENMFWYRQDPGLGLRLIYFSYDVKMKEKGDIPEGYSVSREKKERFSLILESASTNQTSMYLCASSFFLAKLEEQYFGPGTRLTVT.

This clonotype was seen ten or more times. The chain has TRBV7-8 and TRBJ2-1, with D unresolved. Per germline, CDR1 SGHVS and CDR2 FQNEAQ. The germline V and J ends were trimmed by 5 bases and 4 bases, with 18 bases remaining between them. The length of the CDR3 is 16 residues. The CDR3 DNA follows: TGTGCCAGCAGCGCACGGGTGGGATCGAGATACAATGAGCAGTTCTTC. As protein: CASSARVGSRYNEQFF.

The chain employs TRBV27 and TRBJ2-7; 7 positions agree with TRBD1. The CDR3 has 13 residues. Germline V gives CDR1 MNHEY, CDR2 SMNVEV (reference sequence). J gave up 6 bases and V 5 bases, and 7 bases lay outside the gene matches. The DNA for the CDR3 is TGTGCCAGCAGTCTCCTCTACAGGGGCGAGCAGTACTTC. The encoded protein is CASSLLYRGEQYF.

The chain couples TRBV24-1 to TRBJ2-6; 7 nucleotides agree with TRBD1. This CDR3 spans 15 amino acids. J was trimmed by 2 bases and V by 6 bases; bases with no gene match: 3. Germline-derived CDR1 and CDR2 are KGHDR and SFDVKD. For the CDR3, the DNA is TGTGCCACCAGTCATGACAGGGCTGGGGCCAACGTCCTGACTTTC. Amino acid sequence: CATSHDRAGANVLTF.

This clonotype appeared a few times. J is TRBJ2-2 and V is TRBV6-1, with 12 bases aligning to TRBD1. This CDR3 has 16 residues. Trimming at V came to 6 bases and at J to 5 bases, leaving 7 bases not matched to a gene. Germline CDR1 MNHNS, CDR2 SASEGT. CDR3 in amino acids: CASRKPGQGATGELFF. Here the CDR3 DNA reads TGTGCCAGCAGGAAACCGGGACAGGGGGCGACCGGGGAGCTGTTTTTT.

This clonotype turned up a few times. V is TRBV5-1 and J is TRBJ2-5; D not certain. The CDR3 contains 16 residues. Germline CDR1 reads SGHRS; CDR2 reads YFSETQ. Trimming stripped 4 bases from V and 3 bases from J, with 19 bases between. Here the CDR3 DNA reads TGCGCCAGCAGCGCTGGACCGTACCAGTTAAAAGAGACCCAGTACTTC. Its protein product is CASSAGPYQLKETQYF.

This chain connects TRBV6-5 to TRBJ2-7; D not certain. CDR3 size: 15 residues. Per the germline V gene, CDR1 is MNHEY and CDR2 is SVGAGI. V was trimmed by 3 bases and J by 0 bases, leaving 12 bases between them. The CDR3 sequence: CASSYRLVASYEQYF. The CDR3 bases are TGTGCCAGCAGTTATAGGCTAGTAGCCTCCTACGAGCAGTACTTC.

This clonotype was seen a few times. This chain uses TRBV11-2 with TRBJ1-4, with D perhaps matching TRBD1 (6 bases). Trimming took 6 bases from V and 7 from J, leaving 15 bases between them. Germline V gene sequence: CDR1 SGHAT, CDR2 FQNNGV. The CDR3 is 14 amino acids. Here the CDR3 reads CASRDQGKGEKLFF. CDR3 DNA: TGTGCCAGCAGGGATCAGGGGAAAGGTGAAAAACTGTTTTTT.

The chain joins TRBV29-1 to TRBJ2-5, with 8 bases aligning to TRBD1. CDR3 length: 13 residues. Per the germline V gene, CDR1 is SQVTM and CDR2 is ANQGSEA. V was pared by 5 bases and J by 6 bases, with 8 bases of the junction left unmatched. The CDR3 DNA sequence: TGCAGCGTTCTAGGACAGGGCCGGAAGACCCAGTACTTC. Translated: CSVLGQGRKTQYF.

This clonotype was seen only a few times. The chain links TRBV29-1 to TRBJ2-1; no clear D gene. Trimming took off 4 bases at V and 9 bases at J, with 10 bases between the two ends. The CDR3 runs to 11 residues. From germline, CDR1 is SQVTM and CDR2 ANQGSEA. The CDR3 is CSVGHLSEQFF. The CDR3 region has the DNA TGCAGCGTTGGGCATCTCAGTGAGCAGTTCTTC.

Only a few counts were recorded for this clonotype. The CDR3 loop reads CASSPEATADTQYF. The CDR3 DNA follows: TGTGCCAGCAGTCCTGAAGCGACTGCAGATACGCAGTATTTT. This sequence joins TRBV2 and TRBJ2-3; unclear D gene. The CDR3 spans 14 residues. Trimming removed 5 bases at V and 4 bases at J, with 13 bases between. Germline V gives CDR1 SNHLY, CDR2 FYNNEI. The full variable domain, its missing parts supplied by reference TRBV2 and TRBJ2-3, is EPEVTQTPSHQVTQMGQEVILRCVPISNHLYFYWYRQILGQKVEFLVSFYNNEISEKSEIFDDQFSVERPDGSNFTLKIRSTKLEDSAMYFCASSPEATADTQYFGPGTRLTVL.

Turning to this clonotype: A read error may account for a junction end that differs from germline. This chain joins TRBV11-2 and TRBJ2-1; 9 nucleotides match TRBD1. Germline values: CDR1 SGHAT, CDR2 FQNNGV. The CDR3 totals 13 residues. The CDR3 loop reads CASSSTGGILSGF. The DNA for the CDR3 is TGTGCCAGCAGCTCCACAGGGGGCATATTATCGGGGTTC.

CDR3 sequence (DNA): TGCGCCAGCAGGGGACAATCGAACACCGGGGAGCTGTTTTTT. Protein: CASRGQSNTGELFF. This rearrangement joins TRBV10-1 to TRBJ2-2, with D possibly being TRBD1 (6 bases). The CDR3 has 14 residues. Germline V CDR1 and CDR2: WNHNN, SYGVQD (reference sequence). Trimming cost V 6 bases and J 0 bases, with 8 bases left between them.

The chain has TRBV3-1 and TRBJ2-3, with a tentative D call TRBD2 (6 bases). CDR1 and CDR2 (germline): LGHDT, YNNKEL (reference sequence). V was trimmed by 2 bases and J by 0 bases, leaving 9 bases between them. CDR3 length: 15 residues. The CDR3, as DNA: TGTGCCAGCAGCCAAACGGGACTCAGCACAGATACGCAGTATTTT. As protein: CASSQTGLSTDTQYF.

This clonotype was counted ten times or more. Here the CDR3 DNA reads TGTGCCAGCAGTTTATTCGAAGAGACCCAGTACTTC. Translation gives CASSLFEETQYF. This chain uses TRBV28 with TRBJ2-5; no clear D. The germline V and J ends were trimmed by 1 base and 3 bases, with 3 bases remaining between them. The CDR3 loop spans 12 amino acids. Germline CDR1 MDHEN, CDR2 SYDVKM.

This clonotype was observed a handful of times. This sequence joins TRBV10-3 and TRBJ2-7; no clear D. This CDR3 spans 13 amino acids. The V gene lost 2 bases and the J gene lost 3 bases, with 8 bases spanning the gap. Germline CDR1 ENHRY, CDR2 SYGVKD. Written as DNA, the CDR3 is TGTGCCATCAGTGAGGGGCCATACTACGAGCAGTACTTC. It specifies CAISEGPYYEQYF.

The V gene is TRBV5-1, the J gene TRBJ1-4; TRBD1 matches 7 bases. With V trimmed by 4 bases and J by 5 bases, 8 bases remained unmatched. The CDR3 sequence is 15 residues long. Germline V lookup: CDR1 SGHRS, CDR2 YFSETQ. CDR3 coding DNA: TGCGCCAGCAGCGCGCTGGGACAGCCGAATGAAAAACTGTTTTTT. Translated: CASSALGQPNEKLFF.

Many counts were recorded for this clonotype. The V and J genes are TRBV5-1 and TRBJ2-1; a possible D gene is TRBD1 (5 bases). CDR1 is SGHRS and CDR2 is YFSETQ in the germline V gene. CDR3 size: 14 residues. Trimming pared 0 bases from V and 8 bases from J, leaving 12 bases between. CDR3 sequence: CASSLVQGGYEQFF. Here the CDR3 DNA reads TGCGCCAGCAGCTTGGTTCAGGGTGGGTATGAGCAGTTCTTC.

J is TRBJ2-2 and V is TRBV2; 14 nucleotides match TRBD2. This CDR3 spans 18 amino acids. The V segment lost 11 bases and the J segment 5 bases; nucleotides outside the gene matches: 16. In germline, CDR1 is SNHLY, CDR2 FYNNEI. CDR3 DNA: TGTGCCTTCTGTTTCTCGGGACTAGCGGGAGCGGGAACCGGGGAGCTGTTTTTT. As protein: CAFCFSGLAGAGTGELFF.

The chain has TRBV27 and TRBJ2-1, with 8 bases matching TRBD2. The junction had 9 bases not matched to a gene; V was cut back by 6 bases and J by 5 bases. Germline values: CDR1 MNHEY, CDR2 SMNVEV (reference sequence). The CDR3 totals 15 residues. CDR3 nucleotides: TGTGCCAGCAGGAGCCGGGGGGGCCTCCACAATGAGCAGTTCTTC. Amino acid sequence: CASRSRGGLHNEQFF.

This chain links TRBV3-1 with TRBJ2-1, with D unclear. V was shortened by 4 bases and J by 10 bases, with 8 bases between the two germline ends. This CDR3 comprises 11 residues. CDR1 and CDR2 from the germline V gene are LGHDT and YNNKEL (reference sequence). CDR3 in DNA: TGTGCCAGCAGCCGGGCGCGCGAGCAGTTCTTC. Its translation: CASSRAREQFF.

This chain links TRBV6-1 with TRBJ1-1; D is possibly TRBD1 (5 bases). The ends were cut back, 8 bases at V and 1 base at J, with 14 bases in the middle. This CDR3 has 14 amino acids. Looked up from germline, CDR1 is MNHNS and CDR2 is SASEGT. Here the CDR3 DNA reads TGTGCCAGCCAAAACGGGGGGAGGAACACTGAAGCTTTCTTT. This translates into CASQNGGRNTEAFF.